Listed below are T cell receptor beta chains from one sample, sequenced in a study of blood T cell repertoires in COVID-19. Sequencing used immunoSEQ multiplex PCR; TCRdb keeps in-frame clones, though not all of them. The table has more than 150,000 clones, 65% to 85% seen once; the top ten hold around 15%. The source material was peripheral blood. These receptors were obtained from a man aged 60-69 years with active or convalescent COVID-19. CDR3s include the opening cysteine and the closing phenylalanine or tryptophan. A D gene is named only where the DNA matches it firmly. Rows may omit the clone size; those that give it use once, few, many or a size class.

d_gene: -
abundance: -
v_gene: TRBV10-3
j_gene: TRBJ2-1
CDR3nt: TGTGCCATCAGTGCCCTTTTAGCGGAGGGATCAGAGCAGTTCTTC
CDR3aa: CAISALLAEGSEQFF

d_gene: TRBD2
abundance: -
v_gene: TRBV6-2/TRBV6-3
j_gene: TRBJ2-7
CDR3nt: TGTGCCAGCAGTTACACGAAGCGGGGAGCGGGGGAGCAGTACTTC
CDR3aa: CASSYTKRGAGEQYF

d_gene: -
abundance: -
v_gene: TRBV28
j_gene: TRBJ2-2
CDR3nt: TGTGCCAGCAGCCTCGGGGAGGAGGAGCTGTTTTTT
CDR3aa: CASSLGEEELFF

d_gene: -
abundance: -
v_gene: TRBV5-6
j_gene: TRBJ2-5
CDR3nt: TGTGCCAGCAGCGTCGACTCGGTGAAGACCCAGTACTTC
CDR3aa: CASSVDSVKTQYF

d_gene: TRBD2
abundance: -
v_gene: TRBV4-3
j_gene: TRBJ2-1
CDR3nt: TGCGCCAGCAGCCAAGTTCGGCTAGCGGCAGACAATGAGCAGTTCTTC
CDR3aa: CASSQVRLAADNEQFF

d_gene: -
abundance: -
v_gene: TRBV3-1/TRBV3-2
j_gene: TRBJ1-1
CDR3nt: TGTGCCAGCAGCTCTACAGTAGATACTGAAGCTTTCTTT
CDR3aa: CASSSTVDTEAFF

d_gene: -
abundance: -
v_gene: TRBV30
j_gene: TRBJ2-7
CDR3nt: TGTGCCTGGAGTGGGTTGGGTAGACACTACGAGCAGTACTTC
CDR3aa: CAWSGLGRHYEQYF

d_gene: -
abundance: -
v_gene: TRBV27
j_gene: TRBJ1-6
CDR3nt: TGTGCCAGCAGTCCCACACCCGGGGTTACTACTTCACCCCTCCACTTT
CDR3aa: CASSPTPGVTTSPLHF

d_gene: TRBD1
abundance: -
v_gene: TRBV7-6
j_gene: TRBJ2-7
CDR3nt: TGTGCCAGCAGCTCAACAGGGGAAGGGGCCTACGAGCAGTACTTC
CDR3aa: CASSSTGEGAYEQYF

d_gene: -
abundance: -
v_gene: TRBV6-6
j_gene: TRBJ2-7
CDR3nt: TGTGCCAGCAAAGGCGGGAACTCCTACGAGCAGTACTTC
CDR3aa: CASKGGNSYEQYF

d_gene: TRBD1
abundance: -
v_gene: TRBV5-6
j_gene: TRBJ1-1
CDR3nt: TGTGCCAGCACCCTACCCACAGGGGGCTACACTGAAGCTTTCTTT
CDR3aa: CASTLPTGGYTEAFF

d_gene: -
abundance: -
v_gene: TRBV7-6
j_gene: TRBJ1-6
CDR3nt: TGTGCCAGCAGTTCCGATTTTGCAGGTTCACCCCTCCACTTT
CDR3aa: CASSSDFAGSPLHF

d_gene: -
abundance: -
v_gene: TRBV7-3
j_gene: TRBJ2-1
CDR3nt: TGTGCCAGCAGCTTAACGGACTCCGACCATGAGCAGTTCTTC
CDR3aa: CASSLTDSDHEQFF

d_gene: -
abundance: -
v_gene: TRBV7-6
j_gene: TRBJ2-5
CDR3nt: TGTGCCAGCAGCCCTCATGGGGGCCTAATGCTTAGAGTAGAGACCCAGTACTTC
CDR3aa: CASSPHGGLMLRVETQYF

d_gene: -
abundance: -
v_gene: TRBV18
j_gene: TRBJ1-1
CDR3nt: TGTGCCAGCTCACCACCGGGAGGGATGGGAGGCACTGAAGCTTTCTTT
CDR3aa: CASSPPGGMGGTEAFF

d_gene: -
abundance: -
v_gene: TRBV11-2
j_gene: TRBJ2-5
CDR3nt: TGTGCCAGCAGCTTTAGTACGAGGCTTCAAGAGACCCAGTACTTC
CDR3aa: CASSFSTRLQETQYF

d_gene: TRBD2
abundance: -
v_gene: TRBV19
j_gene: TRBJ2-1
CDR3nt: TGTGCCAGTAGTATTTCAGCAGGACTAGCGGTTCACAATGAGCAGTTCTTC
CDR3aa: CASSISAGLAVHNEQFF

d_gene: TRBD1
abundance: -
v_gene: TRBV5-1
j_gene: TRBJ2-2
CDR3nt: TGCGCCAGCAGCCAGGGGGCGAGGGAGCTGTTTTTT
CDR3aa: CASSQGARELFF

d_gene: -
abundance: -
v_gene: TRBV3-1/TRBV3-2
j_gene: TRBJ2-7
CDR3nt: TGTGCCAGCAGCCAAGATGGGCTAGCTTCCTACGAGCAGTACTTC
CDR3aa: CASSQDGLASYEQYF

d_gene: -
abundance: -
v_gene: TRBV10-3
j_gene: TRBJ1-2
CDR3nt: TGTGCCATCAGCCCCCCCGCCGGGGGTCTGAGTACCTTC
CDR3aa: CAISPPAGGLSTF

d_gene: TRBD2
abundance: -
v_gene: TRBV6-5
j_gene: TRBJ2-2
CDR3nt: TGTGCCAGCACAAGACTAGCGGGAGAGGTCGGGGAGCTGTTTTTT
CDR3aa: CASTRLAGEVGELFF

d_gene: -
abundance: -
v_gene: TRBV6-7
j_gene: TRBJ1-1
CDR3nt: TGTGCCAGCAGTTTCAATGACAGCGCTGAAGCTTTCTTT
CDR3aa: CASSFNDSAEAFF

d_gene: -
abundance: once
v_gene: TRBV5-6
j_gene: TRBJ1-2
CDR3nt: TGTGCCAGCAGTCCCCTCGTCAGGGCAGGTCGTGGCTACACCTTC
CDR3aa: CASSPLVRAGRGYTF

d_gene: -
abundance: -
v_gene: TRBV19
j_gene: TRBJ2-5
CDR3nt: TGTGCCAGTAGTATCCGGCACGGGTTGGAGACCCAGTACTTC
CDR3aa: CASSIRHGLETQYF

d_gene: -
abundance: few
v_gene: TRBV28
j_gene: TRBJ1-2
CDR3nt: TGTGCCAGCAGTTCGGGGGGGACGGACCCCTATGGCTACACCTTC
CDR3aa: CASSSGGTDPYGYTF

d_gene: -
abundance: -
v_gene: TRBV20-1
j_gene: TRBJ2-5
CDR3nt: TGCAGTGCTAGTAAGCCTATGGGGGCGAAAGAGACCCAGTACTTC
CDR3aa: CSASKPMGAKETQYF

d_gene: -
abundance: -
v_gene: TRBV2
j_gene: TRBJ1-3
CDR3nt: TGTGCCAGCATGAGTACCTCTGGAAACACCATATATTTT
CDR3aa: CASMSTSGNTIYF

d_gene: -
abundance: -
v_gene: TRBV5-1
j_gene: TRBJ2-7
CDR3nt: TGCGCCAGCAGCTTGGGCCCCCAGGTGGGCGAGCAGTACTTC
CDR3aa: CASSLGPQVGEQYF